These 28 T cell receptor beta chains share one sample of origin, sequenced in a study of shared T cell receptors in the human thymus. Generated by immunoSEQ multiplex PCR, the TCRdb table keeps only in-frame clones and is missing some. The sample has 500,000 to 750,000 clones, approximately 87% seen once. These data were also filed under a second study, of human thymus T cells.

Sequencing was carried out using thymocytes. These receptor sequences come from a boy under two years old with a congenital heart defect.

The rearrangement joins TRBV5-4 to TRBJ2-1; 11 nucleotides agree with TRBD2. The CDR3 has 18 residues. Germline V gene data show CDR1 as SGHNT and CDR2 as YYREEE (reference sequence). Trimming removed 1 base from V and 4 bases from J; junction bases left unmatched: 10. The CDR3 coding sequence is TGTGCCAGCAGCTTGCTAGGGACTAGCGGCGGACGTTACAATGAGCAGTTCTTC. Translated, it gives CASSLLGTSGGRYNEQFF.

This clone was found a few times. This chain uses TRBV28 with TRBJ1-2, with D perhaps TRBD1 (5 bases). The germline V and J ends were trimmed by 2 bases and 8 bases, with 12 bases remaining between them. This CDR3 has 13 amino acids. Germline-derived CDR1 and CDR2 are MDHEN and SYDVKM. The CDR3 DNA follows: TGTGCCAGCAGTTTACAGGGATCGACAGGCTACACCTTC. Protein product: CASSLQGSTGYTF.

CDR3 protein: CASSQEWEINYGYTF. The CDR3 bases are TGTGCCAGCAGCCAAGAATGGGAGATTAACTATGGCTACACCTTC. The chain employs TRBV4-2 and TRBJ1-2, with unresolved D. The CDR3 runs to 15 residues. The germline CDR1 and CDR2 sequences are LGHNA and YNFKEQ. Deletions cut 0 bases from V and 1 base from J, with 9 bases between.

The CDR3 DNA is TGCGCCAGCAGCCAAGATGGTCCTGGGGCCTGGGACACTGAAGCTTTCTTT. Protein product: CASSQDGPGAWDTEAFF. The rearrangement uses TRBV4-3 and TRBJ1-1; the D gene is possibly TRBD1 (5 bases). Germline loops: CDR1 LGHNA, CDR2 YSLEER. Trimming took 0 bases from V and 3 from J, leaving 17 bases between them. This CDR3 has 17 residues.

The chain combines TRBV28 with TRBJ2-5, with TRBD2 identical over 8 bases. Germline loops: CDR1 MDHEN, CDR2 SYDVKM. Germline trimming cut 5 bases from V and 5 bases from J; bases unmatched to any gene: 7. CDR3 length equals 14 residues. CDR3 DNA: TGTGCCAGCAGTCCCGGGACTAGATTGGAGACCCAGTACTTC. It codes for CASSPGTRLETQYF.

The chain combines TRBV4-1 with TRBJ2-3, with TRBD1 matching over 9 bases. There are 16 residues in the CDR3. Trimming took 3 bases from V and 2 from J; bases not matched to a gene: 6. CDR1 is MGHRA, CDR2 YSYEKL, per germline. The CDR3 protein is CASSHPGQGFTDTQYF. CDR3 sequence (DNA): TGCGCCAGCAGCCACCCGGGACAGGGATTCACAGATACGCAGTATTTT.

The chain carries TRBV30 and TRBJ2-1, with 10 nucleotides matching TRBD2. The J segment lost 1 base and the V segment lost 8 bases, leaving 14 bases of the junction unmatched. Germline V gene lookup returns CDR1 GTSNPN and CDR2 SVGIG (reference sequence). The CDR3 totals 17 residues. The CDR3, as DNA: TGTGCCCGGGGGCTAGCGGGAGCCATAAGGTCCTACAATGAGCAGTTCTTC. Amino acid sequence: CARGLAGAIRSYNEQFF.

This CDR3 reads CASSAGLDLYEQYF. In DNA form, the CDR3 reads TGTGCCAGCAGCGCCGGACTGGACCTATACGAGCAGTACTTC. The rearrangement uses TRBV9 and TRBJ2-7; possibly TRBD2 for D (5 bases). The V and J ends lost 3 bases and 4 bases respectively, with 14 bases between them. This CDR3 has 14 amino acids. Per germline, CDR1 SGDLS and CDR2 YYNGEE.

This chain joins TRBV7-3 and TRBJ2-3; 12 bases map to TRBD2. The J segment lost 1 base and the V segment lost 7 bases, leaving 12 bases of the junction unmatched. Per the germline V gene, CDR1 is SGHTA and CDR2 is FQGTGA. The CDR3 contains 18 residues. CDR3 residues: CASTPGLAGGPGTDTQYF. Here the CDR3 DNA reads TGTGCCAGCACCCCGGGGCTAGCGGGAGGGCCGGGCACAGATACGCAGTATTTT.

The table lists this clone with a few counts. The rearrangement joins TRBV6-1 to TRBJ1-5, with D unclear. This CDR3 is 14 amino acids long. CDR1 is MNHNS, CDR2 SASEGT, per germline. Trimming pared 4 bases from V and 4 bases from J, leaving 11 bases between. In DNA form, the CDR3 reads TGTGCCAGCAGTGGTACTGGAGGGAATCAGCCCCAGCATTTT. Protein product: CASSGTGGNQPQHF.

The CDR3 region is CASSEGDLAYEQYF. The CDR3 DNA sequence: TGTGCCAGCAGTGAGGGAGATTTGGCCTACGAGCAGTACTTC. The V call is TRBV6-5, the J call TRBJ2-7; D perhaps matches TRBD2 (5 bases). From germline, CDR1 is MNHEY and CDR2 SVGAGI. This CDR3 contains 14 residues. The germline V and J ends were trimmed by 5 bases and 2 bases, with 13 bases remaining between them.

The V and J genes are TRBV7-8 and TRBJ2-7, with 8 bases identical to TRBD2. Germline CDR1 and CDR2: SGHVS and FQNEAQ. V shed 1 base, J shed 0 bases, and the junction held 2 bases outside the gene matches. The CDR3 loop spans 15 amino acids. Here the CDR3 reads CASSLGSGNSYEQYF. The CDR3 region has the DNA TGTGCCAGCAGCTTAGGTAGCGGGAACTCCTACGAGCAGTACTTC.

The CDR3 sequence: CAIMTDRGGYEQYF. CDR3 coding DNA: TGTGCCATCATGACGGACAGGGGTGGCTACGAGCAGTACTTC. This sequence joins TRBV10-3 and TRBJ2-7; 9 bases agree with TRBD1. Trimming took 7 bases from V and 3 from J; bases not matched to a gene: 7. This CDR3 is built from 14 residues. Germline loops: CDR1 ENHRY, CDR2 SYGVKD.

The chain is built from TRBV10-2 and TRBJ1-4; 9 bases match TRBD1. In germline, CDR1 is WSHSY, CDR2 SAAADI. V was clipped by 0 bases and J by 6 bases; unmatched bases: 8. CDR3 length equals 17 residues. CDR3 bases: TGCGCCAGCAGTGAGTCGCGGGGGACAGGGACCGATGAAAAACTGTTTTTT. Translation: CASSESRGTGTDEKLFF.

The J gene is TRBJ2-7, the V gene TRBV2, with D unresolved. CDR1 is SNHLY and CDR2 is FYNNEI in the germline V gene. V lost 5 bases to trimming and J lost 1 base, with 12 bases between them. The CDR3 loop spans 14 amino acids. The CDR3: CASSRVFASYEQYF. The CDR3 DNA follows: TGTGCCAGCAGTCGGGTCTTCGCATCCTACGAGCAGTACTTC. Supplemented by reference TRBV2 and TRBJ2-7, the full variable domain reads EPEVTQTPSHQVTQMGQEVILRCVPISNHLYFYWYRQILGQKVEFLVSFYNNEISEKSEIFDDQFSVERPDGSNFTLKIRSTKLEDSAMYFCASSRVFASYEQYFGPGTRLTVT.

The chain carries TRBV11-3 and TRBJ2-3; TRBD1 agrees at 9 bases. The CDR3 length is 15 residues. Losses at the gene ends were 5 bases for V and 5 bases for J; bases not matched to a gene: 8. Per the germline V gene, CDR1 is SGHNT and CDR2 is YENEEA. The CDR3 region has the DNA TGTGCCAGCAGCCGACGACAGGGGGTGAGAGATACGCAGTATTTT. Translating gives CASSRRQGVRDTQYF.

DNA for the CDR3: TGTGCCAGCAGTTTTCCCGGCGGGATCTACAATGAGCAGTTCTTC. Its protein product is CASSFPGGIYNEQFF. V is TRBV27 and J is TRBJ2-1; D is possibly TRBD2 (6 bases). The germline V and J ends were trimmed by 3 bases and 3 bases, with 12 bases remaining between them. The CDR3 contains 15 residues. Per the germline V gene, CDR1 is MNHEY and CDR2 is SMNVEV (reference sequence).

The chain combines TRBV27 with TRBJ1-1; 9 bases are shared with TRBD1. Germline V gene data show CDR1 as MNHEY and CDR2 as SMNVEV (reference sequence). The trim removed 5 bases at V and 1 base at J, leaving 5 bases unmatched. The CDR3 is made up of 15 amino acids. The CDR3 protein is CASSVGQGRNTEAFF. CDR3 in DNA: TGTGCCAGCAGTGTAGGACAGGGGAGGAACACTGAAGCTTTCTTT.

This chain connects TRBV5-6 to TRBJ2-2; D perhaps matches TRBD2 (6 bases). This CDR3 is built from 18 residues. V lost 0 bases to trimming and J lost 6 bases, with 21 bases between them. Germline V gene data show CDR1 as SGHDT and CDR2 as YYEEEE. As DNA, the CDR3 is TGTGCCAGCAGCTTGGCTCTAGCGCACACATTTGGCGCCGGGGAGCTGTTTTTT. This translates into CASSLALAHTFGAGELFF.

The CDR3 DNA reads as TGTGCCCTGGACAGGGCAGGGGAGCAGTACTTC. It codes for CALDRAGEQYF. V is TRBV30 and J is TRBJ2-7; 8 nucleotides align to TRBD1. Germline lookup yields CDR1 GTSNPN and CDR2 SVGIG (reference sequence). The CDR3 has 11 residues. Trimming took 8 bases from V and 7 from J; bases not matched to a gene: 7.

The count of this clone is one. The CDR3 region is CASSLWGSGRARYNEQFF. CDR3 bases: TGTGCCAGCAGCTTATGGGGTAGCGGGAGGGCCCGCTACAATGAGCAGTTCTTC. The chain has TRBV7-9 and TRBJ2-1, with TRBD2 matching 11 bases. Germline V gene data show CDR1 as SEHNR and CDR2 as FQNEAQ (reference sequence). The CDR3 runs to 18 residues. The ends lost 2 bases at V and 3 bases at J; junction bases unmatched: 9.

Here the CDR3 reads CASSERAGGGEQFF. In nucleotides, the CDR3 is TGTGCCAGCAGTGAAAGGGCGGGAGGGGGTGAGCAGTTCTTC. The rearrangement uses TRBV2 and TRBJ2-1, with 9 bases aligning to TRBD2. V lost 2 bases, J lost 9 bases, and 5 bases stayed unmatched. CDR3 size: 14 residues. Per germline, CDR1 SNHLY and CDR2 FYNNEI.

This chain connects TRBV5-1 to TRBJ2-3, with 7 bases that match TRBD2. Germline trimming cut 4 bases from V and 4 bases from J; bases unmatched to any gene: 9. The germline gives CDR1 SGHRS, CDR2 YFSETQ. The CDR3 runs 15 residues. CDR3 DNA sequence: TGCGCCAGCAGCCTAAGGACTAGACGCCCAGATACGCAGTATTTT. Amino acid sequence: CASSLRTRRPDTQYF.

The chain is built from TRBV5-1 and TRBJ2-3; 8 positions match TRBD2. The CDR3 spans 14 residues. Trimming cost V 1 base and J 7 bases; bases outside gene matches: 5. Germline V lookup: CDR1 SGHRS, CDR2 YFSETQ. CDR3: CASSLQREKYTQYF. Here the CDR3 DNA reads TGCGCCAGCAGCTTGCAGCGGGAGAAATATACGCAGTATTTT.

V gene TRBV6-1 combines with J gene TRBJ2-4; 10 bases line up with TRBD1. The ends lost 1 base at V and 0 bases at J; junction bases unmatched: 3. This CDR3 contains 17 residues. Per germline, CDR1 MNHNS and CDR2 SASEGT. The CDR3 spells CASSEEGQGSAKNIQYF. The CDR3 nucleotides read TGTGCCAGCAGTGAAGAGGGACAGGGGTCAGCCAAAAACATTCAGTACTTC.

This clone appeared a single time. The V and J genes are TRBV19 and TRBJ2-7; D gene uncertain. The V end was cut by 5 bases, the J end by 3 bases, with 5 bases between. Germline CDR1 and CDR2: LNHDA and SQIVND (reference sequence). The CDR3 is made up of 11 amino acids. CDR3 region: CASSHGYEQYF. Here the CDR3 DNA reads TGTGCCAGTAGTCACGGCTACGAGCAGTACTTC.

The V and J genes are TRBV7-2 and TRBJ2-4; TRBD2 is a possible D gene (6 bases). The ends were cut back, 5 bases at V and 4 bases at J, with 18 bases in the middle. Germline loops: CDR1 SGHTA, CDR2 FQGNSA. This CDR3 is built from 16 residues. The CDR3 coding sequence is TGTGCCAGCAGCCCCACGGGATCGGGAGAGAAAAACATTCAGTACTTC. It codes for CASSPTGSGEKNIQYF.

This clone was seen once. The chain employs TRBV5-4 and TRBJ2-3, with TRBD2 identical over 10 bases. The germline V gene encodes CDR1 SGHNT and CDR2 YYREEE (reference sequence). Losses at the gene ends were 4 bases for V and 5 bases for J; bases not matched to a gene: 4. This CDR3 spans 14 amino acids. The CDR3 sequence is CASSRLAGEDTQYF. Written as DNA, the CDR3 is TGTGCCAGCAGCCGGCTAGCGGGAGAAGATACGCAGTATTTT.